The text below deals with one TCR beta chain. The entry originates in a study of tumor-infiltrating lymphocytes in oesophageal squamous cell carcinoma. TCRdb passed the PCR reads through MiXCR, listing each CDR3 protein once. The table records around 16,000 distinct CDR3 sequences, 40% to 60% of them present only once. V lost 5 bases and J lost 12, with 20 bases in between. The CDR3 length is 14 residues. Looked up from germline, CDR1 is SGHTA and CDR2 is FQGNSA. This sequence originates from a male donor with esophageal squamous cell carcinoma. The chain combines TRBV7-2 with TRBJ2-1; TRBD1 is a possible D gene (5 bases). The specimen sequenced was esophageal tumor tissue. This CDR3 reads CASSVGQITHRQFF. DNA of the CDR3: TGTGCCAGCAGCGTAGGACAAATAACCCACCGGCAGTTCTTC.